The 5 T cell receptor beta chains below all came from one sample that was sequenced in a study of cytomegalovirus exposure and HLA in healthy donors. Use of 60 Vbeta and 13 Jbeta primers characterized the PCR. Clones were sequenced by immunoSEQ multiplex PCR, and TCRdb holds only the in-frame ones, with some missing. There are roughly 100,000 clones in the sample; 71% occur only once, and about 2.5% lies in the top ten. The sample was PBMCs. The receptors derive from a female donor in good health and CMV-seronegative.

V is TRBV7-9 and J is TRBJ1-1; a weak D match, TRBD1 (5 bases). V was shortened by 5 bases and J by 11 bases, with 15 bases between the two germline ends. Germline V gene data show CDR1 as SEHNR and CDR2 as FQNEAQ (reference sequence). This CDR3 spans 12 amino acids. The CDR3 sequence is CASSLEAGGAFF. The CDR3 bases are TGTGCCAGCAGCCTGGAGGCTGGGGGGGCTTTCTTT.

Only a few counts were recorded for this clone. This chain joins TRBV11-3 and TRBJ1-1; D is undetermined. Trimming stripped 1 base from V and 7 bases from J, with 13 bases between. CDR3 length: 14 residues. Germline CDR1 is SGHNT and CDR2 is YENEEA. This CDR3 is CASSLGGGTLEAFF. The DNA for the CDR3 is TGTGCCAGCAGCTTAGGTGGCGGCACCCTTGAAGCTTTCTTT.

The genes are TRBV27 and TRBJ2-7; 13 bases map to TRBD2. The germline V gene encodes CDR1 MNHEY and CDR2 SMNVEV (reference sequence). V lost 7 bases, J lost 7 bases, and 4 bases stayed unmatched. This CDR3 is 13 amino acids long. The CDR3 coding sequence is TGTGCCAGCAAGGGACTAGCGGGAAGGGAGCAGTACTTC. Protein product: CASKGLAGREQYF.

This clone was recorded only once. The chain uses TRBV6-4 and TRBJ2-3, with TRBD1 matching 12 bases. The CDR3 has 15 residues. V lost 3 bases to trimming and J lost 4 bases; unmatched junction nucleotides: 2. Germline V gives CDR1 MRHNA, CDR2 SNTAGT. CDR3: CASSEGTGGADTQYF. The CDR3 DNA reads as TGTGCCAGCAGTGAGGGGACAGGGGGCGCAGATACGCAGTATTTT.

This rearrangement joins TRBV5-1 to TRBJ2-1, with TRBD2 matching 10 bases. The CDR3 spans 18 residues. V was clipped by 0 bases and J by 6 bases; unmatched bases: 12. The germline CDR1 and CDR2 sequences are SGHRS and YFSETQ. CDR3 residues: CASSLAGRAGGPRNEQFF. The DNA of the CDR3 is TGCGCCAGCAGCTTGGCCGGTAGAGCGGGAGGGCCCCGCAATGAGCAGTTCTTC.